A single sample is the source of the 27 T cell receptor beta chains below, sequenced in a study of tumor and adjacent non-tumor tissue in lung cancer. No cell sorting was done before RNA was extracted from the tissue. More than 3 cm separated this lung sample from the edge of the tumor. The library came from three nested PCR rounds adapted from ARM-PCR protocols. TCRdb recomputed calls from the multiplex PCR reads with MiXCR, one row per CDR3 protein. This sample yields about 48,000 distinct CDR3 sequences, of which roughly two thirds are seen a single time; over 25% belongs to the top ten. The sequencing input was distant non-tumor lung tissue. These receptors came from a woman between 65 and 79 years old with non-small cell lung cancer.

This clonotype was seen ten or more times. The chain combines TRBV6-1 with TRBJ2-2, with 10 bases fitting TRBD2. The ends lost 2 bases at V and 6 bases at J; junction bases unmatched: 6. The CDR3 contains 16 residues. Germline CDR1 MNHNS, CDR2 SASEGT. CDR3 bases: TGTGCCAGCAGTGAAAACCTAGCGGGAGTCTCCGGGGAGCTGTTTTTT. Translating it yields CASSENLAGVSGELFF.

As concerns this clonotype: The conserved phenylalanine or tryptophan is not found at the CDR3 terminus, so this likely reflects a read error. The DNA is omitted, as the CDR3 cannot be located on it reliably, and the CDR3 follows TCRdb's listing. The chain joins TRBV29-1 to TRBJ2-1; the listed D gene, TRBD1, was not tested against the DNA. Both ends counted, the CDR3 spans 14 residues. CDR1 and CDR2 (germline): SQVTM, ANQGSEA. The CDR3 sequence: CSVEPCFTYNEQFL.

This clonotype was seen more than once but under ten times. V is TRBV5-1 and J is TRBJ2-1, with D tentatively TRBD1 or TRBD2 (6 bases each). The CDR3 extends over 15 amino acids. The germline V gene has CDR1 SGHRS and CDR2 YFSETQ. The V end was cut by 1 base, the J end by 6 bases, with 14 bases between. This chain's CDR3 is CASSLSGGASNEQFF. In DNA, the CDR3 is TGCGCCAGCAGCTTGTCCGGGGGCGCTTCCAATGAGCAGTTCTTC.

A word on this clonotype: One end of the junction does not line up with germline, which may come from a read error. The gene calls are TRBV11-1 and TRBJ2-3, with D possibly matching TRBD2 (6 bases). The CDR3 contains 14 residues. CDR1 and CDR2 (germline): SGHAT, FQDESV (reference sequence). The CDR3, as DNA: TGTGCCAGCAGCTTGGATAGGGAGGCAGATTCGCAATATTTT. Translating gives CASSLDREADSQYF.

Note on this clonotype: Being one base from a much bigger clone, this may be a read error. The CDR3, as DNA: TGTGCCAGCAGCTCGTCTACAGGGGATACAGATACGCAGTATTTT. Translation gives CASSSSTGDTDTQYF. V and J are TRBV7-9 and TRBJ2-3, with TRBD1 matching over 7 bases. CDR3 length equals 15 residues. The ends lost 4 bases at V and 3 bases at J; junction bases unmatched: 7. The germline V gene encodes CDR1 SEHNR and CDR2 FQNEAQ (reference sequence).

In this sample, this clonotype turned up many times. The rearrangement uses TRBV10-3 and TRBJ1-5; D perhaps matches TRBD1 (6 bases). Germline CDR1 reads ENHRY; CDR2 reads SYGVKD. V gave up 0 bases and J gave up 0 bases, with 12 bases separating them. The CDR3 covers 17 residues. In nucleotides, the CDR3 is TGTGCCATCAGTGAGTCCGGGACATCATATAGCAATCAGCCCCAGCATTTT. It is translated as CAISESGTSYSNQPQHF.

With respect to this clonotype: A read error may account for a junction end that differs from germline. The gene calls are TRBV11-3 and TRBJ2-2; weak D call: TRBD2 (5 bases). CDR3 length: 17 residues. The germline V gene has CDR1 SGHNT and CDR2 YENEEA. CDR3 region: CASSPHQSTSNTGELHF. The CDR3 DNA reads as TGTGCCAGTAGCCCCCATCAATCGACATCGAACACCGGGGAGCTGCATTTT.

Notes on this clonotype: A clone one base away is much larger, so this may be a read error. A read error is likely, as this CDR3 ends without the conserved phenylalanine or tryptophan. This chain connects TRBV28 to TRBJ2-1; D is possibly TRBD1 (6 bases). Germline assignment: CDR1 MDHEN and CDR2 SYDVKM. This CDR3 is 13 amino acids long. Trimming cost V 7 bases and J 8 bases, with 15 bases left between them. In nucleotides, the CDR3 is TGTGCCAGCACTAAACACAGGGTCGATGAGCAGTTCCTC. Its translation is CASTKHRVDEQFL.

This clonotype was observed many times. The rearrangement uses TRBV14 and TRBJ1-1, with D unclear. From germline, CDR1 is SGHDN and CDR2 FVKESK. V lost 7 bases and J lost 1, with 7 bases in between. This CDR3 region has 12 residues. CDR3 protein: CASNSPNTEAFF. CDR3 DNA sequence: TGTGCCAGCAACTCACCGAACACTGAAGCTTTCTTT. Variable domain in full (rest from reference TRBV14 and TRBJ1-1): EAGVTQFPSHSVIEKGQTVTLRCDPISGHDNLYWYRRVMGKEIKFLLHFVKESKQDESGMPNNRFLAERTGGTYSTLKVQPAELEDSGVYFCASNSPNTEAFFGQGTRLTVV.

The chain is built from TRBV11-1 and TRBJ1-1; no definite D call. The V end lost 2 bases, the J end lost 1 base, and 8 bases lay between the germline ends. The CDR3 contains 14 residues. Germline values: CDR1 SGHAT, CDR2 FQDESV (reference sequence). The CDR3: CASSLHEQNTEAFF. For the CDR3, the DNA is TGTGCCAGCAGCTTACACGAACAGAACACTGAAGCTTTCTTT.

This clonotype was counted at least ten times. The V gene is TRBV7-9, the J gene TRBJ2-3, with 11 bases aligning to TRBD2. The CDR3 consists of 14 residues. From germline, CDR1 is SEHNR and CDR2 FQNEAQ (reference sequence). Germline trimming cut 3 bases from V and 8 bases from J; bases unmatched to any gene: 4. The CDR3 region has the DNA TGTGCCAGCAGCTTCCCCCTAGCGGGGGGTACGCAGTATTTT. Its translation is CASSFPLAGGTQYF. The full variable domain, with the rest looked up from reference TRBV7-9 and TRBJ2-3, is DTGVSQNPRHKITKRGQNVTFRCDPISEHNRLYWYRQTLGQGPEFLTYFQNEAQLEKSRLLSDRFSAERPKGSFSTLEIQRTEQGDSAMYLCASSFPLAGGTQYFGPGTRLTVL.

Worth noting for this clonotype: Here the CDR3 omits its conserved ending phenylalanine or tryptophan, so a read error is the likely source. This chain connects TRBV7-9 to TRBJ2-1; the D is unclear. Germline V gene data show CDR1 as SEHNR and CDR2 as FQNEAQ (reference sequence). This CDR3 contains 13 residues. The CDR3 spells CASSQSAYNEQFS. For the CDR3, the DNA is TGCGCCAGCAGTCAGTCGGCCTACAATGAGCAGTTCTCC.

As concerns this clonotype: At one of its ends the junction is not consistent with the germline gene, which may arise from a read error. V gene TRBV12-5 combines with J gene TRBJ2-1; tentative D call: TRBD1 (6 bases). CDR1 is LGHNT and CDR2 is FRNRAP in the germline V gene. CDR3 length equals 14 residues. This CDR3 is CASGLGSRDNEQFF. The CDR3 DNA follows: TGTGCTAGTGGTTTGGGCTCACGGGACAATGAGCAATTCTTC.

The genes are TRBV6-6 and TRBJ2-7, with D tentatively TRBD2 (6 bases). Germline CDR1 is MNHNY and CDR2 is SVGAGI (reference sequence). V shed 2 bases and J shed 2 bases, with 28 bases lying between them. CDR3 size: 20 residues. The CDR3 is CASSYPTTPTSRRFPYEQYF. The CDR3 nucleotides read TGTGCCAGCAGTTACCCAACTACCCCCACTAGCAGGAGGTTCCCCTACGAGCAGTACTTC.

This clonotype is a singleton in its sample. No conserved phenylalanine or tryptophan is present at the end of the CDR3, so a read error is the likely explanation. The rearrangement uses TRBV6-1 and TRBJ1-5; D call uncertain. V lost 4 bases, J lost 6 bases, and 10 bases lay in between. CDR1 MNHNS and CDR2 SASEGT come from the germline V gene. The CDR3 is 13 amino acids. The CDR3 bases are TGTGCCAGCAGTGGAGGAGTGCGTCAGCCCCAGCATTGT. Translating it yields CASSGGVRQPQHC.

A word on this clonotype: Relative to the germline gene, one junction end is altered; a read error may explain this. The J gene is TRBJ2-7, the V gene TRBV11-1; D uncertain. This CDR3 region has 13 residues. Germline V gene lookup returns CDR1 SGHAT and CDR2 FQDESV (reference sequence). The DNA for the CDR3 is TGTGCCAGCAGCCTCAGCGCGTCCTACGAGCAATACTTC. Protein: CASSLSASYEQYF.

Ten or more counts support this clonotype. This chain uses TRBV29-1 with TRBJ2-1; 7 bases align to TRBD1. Germline CDR1 reads SQVTM; CDR2 reads ANQGSEA. The CDR3 is 14 residues long. V lost 7 bases to trimming and J lost 4 bases; unmatched junction nucleotides: 10. The CDR3 sequence: CSADDRDSYNEQFF. For the CDR3, the DNA is TGCAGCGCTGACGACCGGGACAGTTACAATGAGCAGTTCTTC.

About this clonotype: At one of its ends the junction is not consistent with the germline gene, which may arise from a read error. V and J are TRBV5-6 and TRBJ2-1; D gene ambiguous. Germline CDR1 is SGHDT and CDR2 is YYEEEE. The CDR3 consists of 15 residues. The CDR3 protein is CASSLGRQEEDEHLF. The CDR3 DNA reads TGTGCCAGCAGCTTGGGACGCCAGGAAGAGGATGAGCACTTGTTC.

This clonotype came up many times. The chain joins TRBV5-1 to TRBJ1-1; weak D call: TRBD1 (6 bases). Per the germline V gene, CDR1 is SGHRS and CDR2 is YFSETQ. The CDR3 sequence is 15 residues long. Deletions cut 4 bases from V and 5 bases from J, with 18 bases between. CDR3 nucleotide sequence: TGCGCCAGCAGCAAACAACAGGGTTCGGGTACTGAAGCTTTCTTT. This sequence encodes CASSKQQGSGTEAFF.

As concerns this clonotype: A much larger clonotype is one base distant, so this may be a read error. The chain uses TRBV12-3 or TRBV12-4 and TRBJ2-5; TRBD2 might be the D (6 bases). V was shortened by 8 bases and J by 5 bases, with 12 bases between the two germline ends. CDR3 length equals 12 residues. The CDR3 region is CASGGGGETQYF. DNA for the CDR3: TGTGCCAGCGGTGGTGGGGGGGAGACCCAGTACTTC.

Of note for this clonotype: At one of its ends the junction is not consistent with the germline gene, which may arise from a read error. This rearrangement joins TRBV28 to TRBJ2-6, with 9 nucleotides matching TRBD1. Germline lookup yields CDR1 MDHEN and CDR2 SYDVKM. CDR3 length: 19 residues. The CDR3: CTSSLLGTGLFSGANVLNF. CDR3 DNA sequence: TGTACCAGCAGTCTCCTCGGGACAGGGCTTTTCTCTGGGGCCAACGTCCTGAATTTC.

In its sample, this clonotype was seen once. A junction boundary mismatches the germline segment, possibly from a read error. The CDR3 here is CASSFSGSIEQYF. The CDR3 nucleotides are TGTGCCAGTAGCTTTAGCGGGAGCATCGAGCAGTACTTC. This chain joins TRBV11-2 and TRBJ2-7, with TRBD2 matching over 9 bases. This CDR3 has 13 residues. The V gene's germline CDR1 is SGHAT and CDR2 FQNNGV.

This clonotype was seen a few times. One end of the junction fails to match germline, which may point to a read error. The V gene is TRBV13, the J gene TRBJ2-1; weak D call: TRBD2 (6 bases). The CDR3 length is 19 residues. Germline V gene lookup returns CDR1 PRHDT and CDR2 FYEKMQ (reference sequence). The CDR3 bases are TGTGCCAGCAGCACAAGACGCCCGACTAGGCGGGTCTCCTACAATAAGCAGTTCTTC. As protein: CASSTRRPTRRVSYNKQFF. Full variable domain (missing parts from reference TRBV13 and TRBJ2-1): AAGVIQSPRHLIKEKRETATLKCYPIPRHDTVYWYQQGPGQDPQFLISFYEKMQSDKGSIPDRFSAQQFSDYHSELNMSSLELGDSALYFCASSTRRPTRRVSYNKQFFGPGTRLTVL.

V gene TRBV4-2 combines with J gene TRBJ2-2, with 8 bases fitting TRBD2. Germline V gene data show CDR1 as LGHNA and CDR2 as YNFKEQ. The CDR3 totals 17 residues. V was clipped by 0 bases and J by 5 bases; unmatched bases: 8. Written as DNA, the CDR3 is TGTGCCAGCAGCCAAGATTCTAGCGGGTATATTACCGGGGAGCTGTTTTTT. Translation gives CASSQDSSGYITGELFF.

Details on this clonotype: Here the CDR3 omits its conserved ending phenylalanine or tryptophan, so a read error is the likely source. The limits of the CDR3 on the DNA are not certain, so only TCRdb's listed CDR3 is given. The gene calls are TRBV6-1 and TRBJ2-3; the D call of TRBD1 is as the table states it, not checked on the DNA. Germline loops: CDR1 MNHNS, CDR2 SASEGT. The CDR3 spans 15 residues, counting both ends. This CDR3 reads CASRDNRDRRDTQFS.

CDR3 amino acids: CASSLTRATSGDSDTQYF. CDR3 DNA: TGTGCCAGCAGCTTAACTCGGGCGACTAGCGGCGATTCAGATACGCAGTATTTT. This chain connects TRBV7-3 to TRBJ2-3; 9 nucleotides line up with TRBD2. With 0 bases clipped from V and 4 bases from J, the junction kept 11 bases outside the gene matches. Germline CDR1 reads SGHTA; CDR2 reads FQGTGA. This CDR3 has 18 residues.

A note on this clonotype: A much more abundant neighbour one base away suggests this may be a read error. V and J are TRBV5-1 and TRBJ1-1; D not resolved. V shed 4 bases and J shed 4 bases, with 5 bases lying between them. The CDR3 contains 11 residues. Germline CDR1 is SGHRS and CDR2 is YFSETQ. CDR3 amino acids: CASSEPTEAFF. As DNA, the CDR3 is TGCGCCAGCAGCGAACCCACTGAAGCTTTCTTT.